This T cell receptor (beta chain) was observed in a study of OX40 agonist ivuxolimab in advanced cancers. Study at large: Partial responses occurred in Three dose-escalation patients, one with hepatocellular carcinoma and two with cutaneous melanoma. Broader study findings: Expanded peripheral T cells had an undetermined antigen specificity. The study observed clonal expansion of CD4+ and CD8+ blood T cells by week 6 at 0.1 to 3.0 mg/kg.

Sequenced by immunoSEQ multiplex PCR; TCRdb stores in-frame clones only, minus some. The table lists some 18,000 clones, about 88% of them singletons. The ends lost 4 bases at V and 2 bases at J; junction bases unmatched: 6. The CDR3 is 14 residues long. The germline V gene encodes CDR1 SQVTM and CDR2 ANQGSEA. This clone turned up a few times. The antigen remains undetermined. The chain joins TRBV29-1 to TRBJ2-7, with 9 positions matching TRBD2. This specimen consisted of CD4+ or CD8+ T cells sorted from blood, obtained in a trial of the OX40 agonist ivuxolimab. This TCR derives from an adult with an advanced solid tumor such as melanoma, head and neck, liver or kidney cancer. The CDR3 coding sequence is TGCAGCGTTGGAGGGCGGGAGGGCACCTACGAGCAGTACTTC. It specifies CSVGGREGTYEQYF.